The rows below give T cell receptor beta chains drawn from one sample of a study of blood T cell repertoires in COVID-19. The protocol was immunoSEQ multiplex PCR, while the TCRdb copy is restricted to in-frame clones and leaves out a portion. The table records around 300,000 clones, roughly 89% of them present only once. Sequencing was performed on PBMCs or T cells enriched from blood (not recorded which). These receptors came from a woman in her fifties or sixties who had recovered from COVID-19. Both conserved end residues are part of each CDR3. Each record gives: CDR3 protein, CDR3 DNA, V gene, D gene, clone size, CDR3 length, J gene. D genes are given only for firm matches. For some rows the clone size is stated as once, few or many, or as a class when expanded; others skip it.

CDR3aa: CASSAAYGGELFF; CDR3nt: TGCGCCAGCAGCGCTGCCTACGGCGGGGAGCTGTTTTTT; v_gene: TRBV5-1; d_gene: NA; abundance: NA; len: 13; j_gene: TRBJ2-2
CDR3aa: CASSNSRGNSYEQYF; CDR3nt: TGTGCCAGTAGTAACAGCAGAGGGAACTCCTACGAGCAGTACTTC; v_gene: TRBV19; d_gene: NA; abundance: NA; len: 15; j_gene: TRBJ2-7
CDR3aa: CSGREGGEQYF; CDR3nt: TGCAGTGGGCGGGAGGGCGGCGAGCAGTACTTC; v_gene: TRBV20-1; d_gene: TRBD2; abundance: NA; len: 11; j_gene: TRBJ2-7
CDR3aa: CASSLAGDYNEQFF; CDR3nt: TGCGCCAGCAGCCTAGCGGGGGATTACAATGAGCAGTTCTTC; v_gene: TRBV5-1; d_gene: TRBD2; abundance: few; len: 14; j_gene: TRBJ2-1
CDR3aa: CAWSDLLPEKLFF; CDR3nt: TGTGCCTGGAGTGACCTACTCCCTGAAAAACTGTTTTTT; v_gene: TRBV30; d_gene: NA; abundance: NA; len: 13; j_gene: TRBJ1-4
CDR3aa: CAGFPGQAPEQYF; CDR3nt: TGTGCCGGATTTCCTGGACAGGCTCCCGAGCAGTACTTC; v_gene: TRBV6-5; d_gene: TRBD1; abundance: NA; len: 13; j_gene: TRBJ2-7
CDR3aa: CATSRVIGQGNEQFF; CDR3nt: TGTGCCACCAGCAGAGTCATAGGGCAGGGAAATGAGCAGTTCTTC; v_gene: TRBV15; d_gene: NA; abundance: NA; len: 15; j_gene: TRBJ2-1
CDR3aa: CASSLEQGNSPLHF; CDR3nt: TGCGCCAGCAGCTTGGAACAGGGTAATTCACCCCTCCACTTT; v_gene: TRBV5-1; d_gene: NA; abundance: NA; len: 14; j_gene: TRBJ1-6
CDR3aa: CASEDRPHYGYTF; CDR3nt: TGTGCCAGCGAGGACAGGCCCCACTATGGCTACACCTTC; v_gene: TRBV19; d_gene: TRBD1; abundance: NA; len: 13; j_gene: TRBJ1-2
CDR3aa: CASSPPLGLGKETQYF; CDR3nt: TGTGCCAGCAGTCCTCCCTTGGGACTAGGGAAAGAGACCCAGTACTTC; v_gene: TRBV28; d_gene: TRBD2; abundance: once; len: 16; j_gene: TRBJ2-5
CDR3aa: CASNNGQGGFGNTEAFF; CDR3nt: TGTGCCAGCAACAACGGACAGGGGGGGTTCGGGAACACTGAAGCTTTCTTT; v_gene: TRBV28; d_gene: TRBD1; abundance: few; len: 17; j_gene: TRBJ1-1
CDR3aa: CASSSPGVGTDTQYF; CDR3nt: TGTGCCAGCAGCTCCCCGGGAGTAGGTACAGATACGCAGTATTTT; v_gene: TRBV11-3; d_gene: NA; abundance: NA; len: 15; j_gene: TRBJ2-3
CDR3aa: CASSQGGPYNEQFF; CDR3nt: TGTGCCAGCAGTCAGGGGGGTCCCTACAATGAGCAGTTCTTC; v_gene: TRBV28; d_gene: NA; abundance: NA; len: 14; j_gene: TRBJ2-1
CDR3aa: CASSLMGHGNTEAFF; CDR3nt: TGCGCCAGCAGCTTGATGGGGCATGGGAACACTGAAGCTTTCTTT; v_gene: TRBV5-1; d_gene: NA; abundance: NA; len: 15; j_gene: TRBJ1-1
CDR3aa: CASSVGDSYGYTF; CDR3nt: TGTGCCAGCAGCGTAGGGGACAGCTATGGCTACACCTTC; v_gene: TRBV9; d_gene: TRBD1; abundance: NA; len: 13; j_gene: TRBJ1-2
CDR3aa: CASSYGTSGIDEQFF; CDR3nt: TGTGCCAGCAGTTATGGTACTAGCGGGATCGATGAGCAGTTCTTC; v_gene: TRBV6-5; d_gene: TRBD2; abundance: NA; len: 15; j_gene: TRBJ2-1
CDR3aa: CSVSDSDEAFF; CDR3nt: TGCAGCGTTTCGGACTCGGATGAAGCTTTCTTT; v_gene: TRBV29-1; d_gene: NA; abundance: NA; len: 11; j_gene: TRBJ1-1
CDR3aa: CAISESRLAGEPRKTQYF; CDR3nt: TGTGCCATCAGTGAGTCGAGGCTAGCGGGAGAGCCGCGGAAGACCCAGTACTTC; v_gene: TRBV10-3; d_gene: TRBD2; abundance: NA; len: 18; j_gene: TRBJ2-5
CDR3aa: CASSQGSGGGYTF; CDR3nt: TGTGCCAGCAGCCAAGGATCAGGGGGTGGCTACACCTTC; v_gene: TRBV3-1/TRBV3-2; d_gene: TRBD1; abundance: NA; len: 13; j_gene: TRBJ1-2
CDR3aa: CASSYAGGVGAGELFF; CDR3nt: TGTGCCAGCAGCTACGCAGGGGGAGTAGGCGCCGGGGAGCTGTTTTTT; v_gene: TRBV7-9; d_gene: TRBD1; abundance: NA; len: 16; j_gene: TRBJ2-2
CDR3aa: CASSYRDSSEDEQFF; CDR3nt: TGTGCCAGCAGCTACCGGGACTCTAGTGAGGATGAGCAGTTCTTC; v_gene: TRBV11-3; d_gene: NA; abundance: NA; len: 15; j_gene: TRBJ2-1
CDR3aa: CASTSLYSGANVLTF; CDR3nt: TGTGCCAGCACCTCTTTATACTCTGGGGCCAACGTCCTGACTTTC; v_gene: TRBV28; d_gene: NA; abundance: once; len: 15; j_gene: TRBJ2-6
CDR3aa: CASSLLGLAGGQETQYF; CDR3nt: TGCGCCAGCAGCCTCCTGGGCCTAGCGGGGGGCCAAGAGACCCAGTACTTC; v_gene: TRBV5-1; d_gene: TRBD2; abundance: once; len: 17; j_gene: TRBJ2-5
CDR3aa: CASSTTSGADEQYF; CDR3nt: TGTGCCAGCTCAACAACTAGCGGGGCCGACGAGCAGTACTTC; v_gene: TRBV18; d_gene: TRBD2; abundance: NA; len: 14; j_gene: TRBJ2-7
CDR3aa: CATSDGTGDSNQPQHF; CDR3nt: TGTGCCACCAGTGATGGGACAGGGGACAGCAATCAGCCCCAGCATTTT; v_gene: TRBV24-1; d_gene: TRBD1; abundance: once; len: 16; j_gene: TRBJ1-5